This T cell receptor beta chain emerged from a study of tumor-infiltrating lymphocytes in localized non-small cell lung cancer (dated by TCRdb to about 2021). General notes on the study: Patients whose samples were collected after neoadjuvant chemotherapy, as well as both smokers and never-smokers and several histologies, were included in the cohort. The overall ICON cohort comprised 150 surgical patients with localized non-small cell lung cancer whose tumors were resected. A total of around 50 patients were included in the paired tumor versus uninvolved lung comparison of immunoSEQ T-cell fraction. From each patient came resected tumor tissue plus uninvolved lung tissue from that same patient, and the uninvolved lung tissue was described as non-adjacent to the tumor. The same patients underwent several integrated assays, with TCR sequencing performed together with flow cytometry, multiplex immunofluorescence, RNA-seq, exome sequencing and proteomics.

Note on this clone: There is no known antigen for this receptor. Within one base of it there is no much larger clone, and no base qualities were kept.

Study-level results and caveats: Because assay coverage varied across patients depending on available tissue quantity, TCR sequencing was performed for only a subset of the cohort. No association of tumor T-cell fraction from TCR sequencing with recurrence-free survival was found (p = 0.61). Different pieces of the same tissue were used for different assays, so technical variation could not be separated from intratumor heterogeneity. Consistent with immunofluorescence CD3 counts, TCRbeta sequencing supported greater T cell infiltration in tumors than in uninvolved lung tissue. The TCR-derived T-cell fraction showed no difference between the flow cytometry-defined immunotypes IM1 (good prognosis) and IM2 (poor prognosis).

The CDR3 runs 14 amino acids, cysteine and phenylalanine included. The DNA shown is the 42-base CDR3, in frame from base 1. CDR1 and CDR2 were assigned from the germline V gene as SGHDT and YYEEEE. The V end loses 1 base and the J end loses 6 bases, and a stretch of 13 bases separates them. The first patient joined ICON in early 2016, and enrollment wrapped up when the last patient was enrolled in the second half of 2018. A subcohort of 76 patients provided fresh tumor and matched uninvolved tissue for in-depth immune analyses, with TCR sequencing among those analyses. TCR sequencing was performed on DNA isolated from bulk tissue, without cell sorting. The T-cell fraction in tumor and uninvolved lung tissue was provided by TCR sequencing with the immunoSEQ assay. In the original analysis: To analyze survival, patients were divided into a high T-cell fraction group (upper tertile) and a low T-cell fraction group (lower two tertiles), and the two groups were compared using a log-rank test. Paired tumor versus uninvolved lung differences in T-cell fraction were tested with a signed-rank test. TCRdb carries this immuneACCESS record with in-frame sequences only. Its versions omit some clonotypes, under half of them owing to an unresolved V gene in the studies checked, with the rest unexplained. That table gives V, J and clone size, and the DNA gave D and trimming. This sample gives approximately 12,000 clones in total; 66% of them show up just once. The ten largest clones add up to 6% to 9% of the sample.

The receptor was isolated from a human donor with non-small cell lung cancer. The V and J segments used are TRBV5-6 and TRBJ1-2, with the D gene not confidently named. The specimen was lung tumor tissue. For the CDR3, the sequence is CASSLKGASDGYTF. The nucleotides read TGTGCCAGCAGCTTGAAGGGCGCCTCGGATGGCTACACCTTC.